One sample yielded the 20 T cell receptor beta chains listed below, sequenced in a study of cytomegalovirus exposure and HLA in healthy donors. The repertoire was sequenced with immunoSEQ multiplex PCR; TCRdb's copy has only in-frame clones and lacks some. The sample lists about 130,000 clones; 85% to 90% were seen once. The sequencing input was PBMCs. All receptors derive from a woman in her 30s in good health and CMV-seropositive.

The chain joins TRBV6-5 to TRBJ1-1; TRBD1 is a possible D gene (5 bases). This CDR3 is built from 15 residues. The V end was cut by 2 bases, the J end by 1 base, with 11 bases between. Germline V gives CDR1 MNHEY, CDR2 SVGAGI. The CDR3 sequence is CASSYLGLANTEAFF. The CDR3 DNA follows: TGTGCCAGCAGTTACCTGGGACTCGCGAACACTGAAGCTTTCTTT.

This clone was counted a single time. The CDR3 sequence is CASSEPGLAGVYEQYF. In DNA, the CDR3 is TGTGCCAGCAGTGAACCAGGACTAGCGGGAGTGTACGAGCAGTACTTC. V gene TRBV6-1 combines with J gene TRBJ2-7, with TRBD2 identical over 13 bases. CDR3 length: 16 residues. CDR1 and CDR2 from the germline V gene are MNHNS and SASEGT. The V segment lost 2 bases and the J segment 4 bases; nucleotides outside the gene matches: 5.

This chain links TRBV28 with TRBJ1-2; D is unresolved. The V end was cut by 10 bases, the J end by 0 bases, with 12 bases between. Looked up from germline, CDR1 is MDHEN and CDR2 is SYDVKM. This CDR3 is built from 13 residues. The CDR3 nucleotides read TGTGCCACCACCAAACCAGCTAACTATGGCTACACCTTC. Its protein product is CATTKPANYGYTF.

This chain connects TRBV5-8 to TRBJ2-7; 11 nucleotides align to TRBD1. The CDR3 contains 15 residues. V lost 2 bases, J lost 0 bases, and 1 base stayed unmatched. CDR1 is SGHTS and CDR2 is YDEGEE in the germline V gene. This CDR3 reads CASSFGQGASYEQYF. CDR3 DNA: TGTGCCAGCAGCTTCGGACAGGGGGCCTCCTACGAGCAGTACTTC.

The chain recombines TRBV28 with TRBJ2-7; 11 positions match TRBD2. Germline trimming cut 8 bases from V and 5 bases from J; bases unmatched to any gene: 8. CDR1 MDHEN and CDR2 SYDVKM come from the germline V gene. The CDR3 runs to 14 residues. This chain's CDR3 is CASRTSGSRNEQYF. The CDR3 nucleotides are TGTGCCAGCCGTACTAGCGGGAGTAGGAACGAGCAGTACTTC.

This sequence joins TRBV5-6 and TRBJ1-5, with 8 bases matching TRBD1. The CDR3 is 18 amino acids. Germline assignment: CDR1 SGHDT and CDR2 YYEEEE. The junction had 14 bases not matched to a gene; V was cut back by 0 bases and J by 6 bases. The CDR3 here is CASSLGGTGRAAGQPQHF. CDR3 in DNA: TGTGCCAGCAGCTTGGGCGGGACAGGTAGGGCGGCGGGTCAGCCCCAGCATTTT.

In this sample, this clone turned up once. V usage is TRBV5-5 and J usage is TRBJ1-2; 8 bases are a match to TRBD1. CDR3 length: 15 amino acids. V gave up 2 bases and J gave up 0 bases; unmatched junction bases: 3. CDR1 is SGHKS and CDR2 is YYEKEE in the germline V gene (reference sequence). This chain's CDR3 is CASSFGDRPNYGYTF. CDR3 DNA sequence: TGTGCCAGCAGCTTCGGGGACAGGCCTAACTATGGCTACACCTTC.

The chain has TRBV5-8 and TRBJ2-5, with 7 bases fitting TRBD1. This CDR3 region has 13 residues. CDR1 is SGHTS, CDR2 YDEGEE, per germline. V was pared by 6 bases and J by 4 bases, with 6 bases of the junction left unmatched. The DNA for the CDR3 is TGTGCCAGCAACCCGACAGGGCGAGAGACCCAGTACTTC. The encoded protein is CASNPTGRETQYF.

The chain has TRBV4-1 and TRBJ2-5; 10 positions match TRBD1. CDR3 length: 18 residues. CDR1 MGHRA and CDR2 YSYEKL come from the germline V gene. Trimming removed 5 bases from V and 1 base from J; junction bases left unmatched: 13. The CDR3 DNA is TGCGCCAGCAGCAACCGGGACAGGGGATTTTGGGGCCAAGAGACCCAGTACTTC. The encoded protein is CASSNRDRGFWGQETQYF.

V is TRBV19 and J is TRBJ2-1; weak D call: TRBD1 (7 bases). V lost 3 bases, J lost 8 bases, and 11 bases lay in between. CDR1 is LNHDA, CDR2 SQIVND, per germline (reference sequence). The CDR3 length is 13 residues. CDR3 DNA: TGTGCCAGTAGTATCGGCAGGGGGGATGAGCAGTTCTTC. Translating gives CASSIGRGDEQFF.

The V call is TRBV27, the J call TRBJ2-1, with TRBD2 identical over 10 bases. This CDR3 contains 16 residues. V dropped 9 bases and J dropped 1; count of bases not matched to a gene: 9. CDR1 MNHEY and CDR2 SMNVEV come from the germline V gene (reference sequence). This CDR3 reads CASWVSSGGSYNEQFF. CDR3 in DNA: TGTGCCAGTTGGGTAAGTAGCGGGGGGTCCTACAATGAGCAGTTCTTC.

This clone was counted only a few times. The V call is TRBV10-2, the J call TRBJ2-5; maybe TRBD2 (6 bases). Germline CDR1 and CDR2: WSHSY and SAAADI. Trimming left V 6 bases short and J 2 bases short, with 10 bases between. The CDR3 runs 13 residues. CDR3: CASRGRYQETQYF. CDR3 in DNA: TGCGCCAGCAGAGGGAGGTATCAAGAGACCCAGTACTTC.

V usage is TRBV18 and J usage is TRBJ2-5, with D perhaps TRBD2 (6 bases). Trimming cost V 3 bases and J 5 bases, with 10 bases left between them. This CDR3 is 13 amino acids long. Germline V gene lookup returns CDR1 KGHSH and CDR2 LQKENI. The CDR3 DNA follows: TGTGCCAGCTCACCGGGGCTAGCGGAGACCCAGTACTTC. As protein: CASSPGLAETQYF.

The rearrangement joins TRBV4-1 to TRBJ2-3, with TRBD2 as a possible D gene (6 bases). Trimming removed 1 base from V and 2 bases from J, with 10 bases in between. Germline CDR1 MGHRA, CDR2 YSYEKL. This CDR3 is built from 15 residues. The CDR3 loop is CASSQVGGITDTQYF. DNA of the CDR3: TGCGCCAGCAGCCAAGTCGGCGGGATCACAGATACGCAGTATTTT.

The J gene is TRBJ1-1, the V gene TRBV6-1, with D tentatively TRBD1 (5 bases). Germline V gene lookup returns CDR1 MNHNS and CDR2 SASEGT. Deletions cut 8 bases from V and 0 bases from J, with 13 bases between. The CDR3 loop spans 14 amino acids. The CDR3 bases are TGTGCCAGCTTTCTGGCAGGGCTGAACACTGAAGCTTTCTTT. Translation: CASFLAGLNTEAFF.

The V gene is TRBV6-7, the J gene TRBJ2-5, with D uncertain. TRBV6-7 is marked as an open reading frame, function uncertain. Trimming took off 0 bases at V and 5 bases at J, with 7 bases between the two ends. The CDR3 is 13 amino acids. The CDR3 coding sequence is TGTGCCAGCAGTTACTCGAGACTGGAGACCCAGTACTTC. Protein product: CASSYSRLETQYF.

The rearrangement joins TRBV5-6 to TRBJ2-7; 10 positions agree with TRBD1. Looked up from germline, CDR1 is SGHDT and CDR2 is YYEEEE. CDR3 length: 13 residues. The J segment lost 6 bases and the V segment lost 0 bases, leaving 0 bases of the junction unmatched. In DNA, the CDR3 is TGTGCCAGCAGCTTGGGACAGGGGGCCGAGCAGTACTTC. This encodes CASSLGQGAEQYF.

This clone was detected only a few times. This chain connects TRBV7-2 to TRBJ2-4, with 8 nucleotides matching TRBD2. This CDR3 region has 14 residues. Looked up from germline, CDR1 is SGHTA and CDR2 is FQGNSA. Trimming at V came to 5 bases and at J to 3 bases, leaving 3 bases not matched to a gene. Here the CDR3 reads CASSLGGVKNIQYF. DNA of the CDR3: TGTGCCAGCAGCCTCGGGGGGGTCAAAAACATTCAGTACTTC.

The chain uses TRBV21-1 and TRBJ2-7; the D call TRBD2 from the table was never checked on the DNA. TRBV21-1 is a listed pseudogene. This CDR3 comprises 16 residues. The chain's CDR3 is CASSTTSGMTTYEQYF. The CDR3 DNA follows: TGTGCCAGCAGCACAACTAGCGGGATGACTACCTACGAGCAGTACTTC.

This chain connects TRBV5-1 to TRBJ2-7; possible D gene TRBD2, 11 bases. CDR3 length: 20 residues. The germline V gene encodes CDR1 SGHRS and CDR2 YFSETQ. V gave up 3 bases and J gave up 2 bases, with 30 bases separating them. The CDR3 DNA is TGCGCCAGCAGCTCGGGACAGGGGCTTACTAGCGGGAGCTTTCCCTACGAGCAGTACTTC. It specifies CASSSGQGLTSGSFPYEQYF.